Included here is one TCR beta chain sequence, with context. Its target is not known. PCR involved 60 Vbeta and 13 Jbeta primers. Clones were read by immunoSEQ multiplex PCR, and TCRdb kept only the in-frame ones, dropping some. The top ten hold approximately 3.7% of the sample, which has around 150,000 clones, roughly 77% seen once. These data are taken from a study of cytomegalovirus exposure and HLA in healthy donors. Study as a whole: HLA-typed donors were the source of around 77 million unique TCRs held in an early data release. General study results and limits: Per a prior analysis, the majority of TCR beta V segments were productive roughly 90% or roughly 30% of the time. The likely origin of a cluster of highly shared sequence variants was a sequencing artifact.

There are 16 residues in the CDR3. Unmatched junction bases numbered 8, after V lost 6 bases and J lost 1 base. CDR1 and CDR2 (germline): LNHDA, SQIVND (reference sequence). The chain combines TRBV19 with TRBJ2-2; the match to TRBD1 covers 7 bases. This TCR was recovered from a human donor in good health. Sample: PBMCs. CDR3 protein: CASRPTTGVNTGELFF. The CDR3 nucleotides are TGTGCCAGTAGACCGACCACAGGGGTGAACACCGGGGAGCTGTTTTTT.